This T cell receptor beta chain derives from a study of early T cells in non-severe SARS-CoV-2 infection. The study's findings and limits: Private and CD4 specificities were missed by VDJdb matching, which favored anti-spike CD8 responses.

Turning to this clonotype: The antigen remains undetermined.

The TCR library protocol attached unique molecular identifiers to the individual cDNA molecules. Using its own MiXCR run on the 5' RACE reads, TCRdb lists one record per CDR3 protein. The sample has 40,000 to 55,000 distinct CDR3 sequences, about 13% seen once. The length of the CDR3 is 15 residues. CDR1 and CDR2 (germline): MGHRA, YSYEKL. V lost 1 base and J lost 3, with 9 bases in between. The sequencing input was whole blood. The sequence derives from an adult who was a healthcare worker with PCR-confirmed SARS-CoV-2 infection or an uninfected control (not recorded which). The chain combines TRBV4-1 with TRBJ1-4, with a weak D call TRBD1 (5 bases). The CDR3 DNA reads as TGCGCCAGCAGCCAAGTTTGGGGACCTAATGAAAAACTGTTTTTT. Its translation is CASSQVWGPNEKLFF.